This TCR beta chain was obtained from a study of monozygotic twins with inflammatory bowel disease. Germline V gene lookup returns CDR1 DFQATT and CDR2 SNEGSKA (reference sequence). The CDR3 sequence is 14 residues long. Study-level findings and limits: A lone strong IBD-associated signal or clonotype found no support.

cDNA synthesis was performed in eight separate reactions for each sample. A template switching step added UMIs, each with a 6-nucleotide sample barcode. Using the 5' RACE reads, TCRdb records one entry per CDR3 protein without DNA. This repertoire comprises tens of thousands of distinct CDR3 sequences; its ten largest clones make up 5.3%. Comment on this clonotype: Its antigen is not known.

This rearrangement joins TRBV20-1 to TRBJ2-3; TCRdb names TRBD1, which stays unverified in the absence of DNA. This TCR derives from a human donor with ulcerative colitis or Crohn's disease, or a healthy co-twin of an affected twin (not recorded which). The sequenced sample consisted of blood. CDR3 residues: CSAPGTGDLDTQYF.